The entry below describes one T cell receptor beta chain. Its antigen remains unknown. V lost 3 bases and J lost 11, with 13 bases in between. Germline-derived CDR1 and CDR2 are SGHNT and YENEEA. This CDR3 has 12 residues. This record belongs to a study of CD8+CD57+ T cells in acquired aplastic anemia. According to the study, genomic DNA was the template for TCR beta VDJ and CDR3 profiling. TCRdb re-derived calls from the reads in MiXCR, one entry per CDR3 protein. Here the sample spans around 200,000 distinct CDR3 sequences, 48% being singletons. Findings and caveats of the study: Patients versus controls showed no significant CD8+ Simpson's diversity difference. Nearly 30 was the count of CD8+ CDR3 sequences that patients shared with controls.

CD8+CD57+ cell expansion, shown by flow cytometry, had occurred in the patients selected for sequencing. V gene TRBV11-3 combines with J gene TRBJ1-1, with a tentative D call TRBD1 (6 bases). The sequence came from a human donor with aplastic anemia. The sequencing sample was made of sorted CD4+, CD8+, or CD8+CD57+ T cells (not recorded which) from PBMCs. The CDR3 coding sequence is TGTGCCAGCAGCTTTGTGGGGGCAACGGCTTTCTTT. This codes for CASSFVGATAFF.